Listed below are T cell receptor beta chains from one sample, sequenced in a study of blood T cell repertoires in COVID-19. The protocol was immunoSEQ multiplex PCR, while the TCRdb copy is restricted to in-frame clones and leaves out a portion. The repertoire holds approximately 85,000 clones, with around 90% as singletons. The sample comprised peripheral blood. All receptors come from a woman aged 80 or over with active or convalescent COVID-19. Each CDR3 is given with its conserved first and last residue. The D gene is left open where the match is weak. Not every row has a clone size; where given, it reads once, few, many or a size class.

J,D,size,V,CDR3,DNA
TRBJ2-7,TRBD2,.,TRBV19,CATSWREVAEQYF,TGTGCCACCTCCTGGCGGGAGGTTGCCGAGCAGTACTTC
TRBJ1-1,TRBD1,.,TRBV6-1,CASSGMRGQGLSEAFF,TGTGCCAGCAGTGGAATGCGTGGACAGGGGTTGTCTGAAGCTTTCTTT
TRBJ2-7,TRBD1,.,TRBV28,CASSPGTGVEQYF,TGTGCCAGCAGCCCCGGGACAGGGGTCGAGCAGTACTTC
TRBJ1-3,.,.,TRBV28,CASSTPMSGTIYF,TGTGCCAGCAGTACCCCTATGTCTGGCACCATATATTTT
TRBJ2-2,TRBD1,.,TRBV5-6,CASSLEQGATGELFF,TGTGCCAGCAGCTTGGAACAGGGGGCGACCGGGGAGCTGTTTTTT
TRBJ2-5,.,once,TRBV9,CASSVGWGQQTQYF,TGTGCCAGCAGCGTAGGCTGGGGGCAACAGACCCAGTACTTC
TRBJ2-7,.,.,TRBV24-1,CATSDHSSYEQYF,TGTGCCACCAGTGACCACAGCTCCTACGAGCAGTACTTC
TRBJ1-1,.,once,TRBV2,CASSERGNLVDTEAFF,TGTGCCAGCAGTGAAAGGGGCAATCTTGTGGACACTGAAGCTTTCTTT
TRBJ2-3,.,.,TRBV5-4,CASSLALLLTFTDTQYF,TGTGCCAGCAGCTTGGCGTTACTTTTAACCTTCACAGATACGCAGTATTTT
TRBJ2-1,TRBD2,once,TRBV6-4,CASSDSSGRWDEQFF,TGTGCCAGCAGTGACTCTAGCGGGAGATGGGATGAGCAGTTCTTC
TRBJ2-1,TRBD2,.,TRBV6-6,CASSLGLAGTEQFF,TGTGCCAGCAGCTTGGGACTAGCGGGAACTGAGCAGTTCTTC
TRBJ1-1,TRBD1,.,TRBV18,CASSLQTGLNTEAFF,TGTGCCAGCTCACTTCAGACAGGGTTGAACACTGAAGCTTTCTTT
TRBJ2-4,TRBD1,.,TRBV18,CASSPGTGDIQYF,TGTGCCAGCTCACCGGGGACAGGGGACATTCAGTACTTC
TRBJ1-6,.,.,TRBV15,CATSRVAGGTYNSPLHF,TGTGCCACCAGCAGAGTAGCGGGGGGGACCTATAATTCACCCCTCCACTTT
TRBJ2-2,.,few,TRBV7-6,CASSLGSTTTSTGELFF,TGTGCCAGCAGCTTAGGTTCCACGACTACCAGCACCGGGGAGCTGTTTTTT
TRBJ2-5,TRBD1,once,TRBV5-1,CASSSGQGGQETQYF,TGCGCCAGCAGCTCGGGACAGGGGGGGCAAGAGACCCAGTACTTC